The T cell receptor beta chain under discussion was sequenced for a study of long-term antiretroviral therapy in people with HIV. Regarding the study as a whole: Collection of the blood took place between about 2004 and 2018. The ART regimens in use then may have been less effective than current ones. Repertoire dominance by clones expanded before ART was seen at all time points.

Researchers report immunoSEQ v3.0 was run at survey level. Samples were sequenced targeting roughly 35,000-50,000 T-cell genomes each. Libraries were prepared by immunoSEQ multiplex PCR; TCRdb keeps only in-frame clonotypes and omits some of them. The sample holds tens of thousands of clones; 85% to 95% are singletons and the top ten take 2.5% to 3%. With respect to this clone: Its target is not known.

The germline V gene has CDR1 SGHNT and CDR2 YYREEE (reference sequence). This CDR3 comprises 13 residues. Trimming took 4 bases from V and 2 from J, leaving 10 bases between them. The sample here was unsorted PBMCs, taken approximately 7.4 years after starting antiretroviral therapy. The receptor was isolated from a middle-aged man with HIV. This chain joins TRBV5-4 and TRBJ2-7; unclear D gene. The DNA for the CDR3 is TGTGCCAGCAGCGTGGACGGACCCTACGAGCAGTACTTC. Translated, it gives CASSVDGPYEQYF.